This T cell receptor (beta chain) was found in a study of cytomegalovirus exposure and HLA in healthy donors. Study-wide results and caveats: In an earlier analysis, most TCR beta V segments were productive about 87% or about 30% of the time.

PCR employed 60 Vbeta and 13 Jbeta primers. The method was immunoSEQ multiplex PCR; TCRdb's version includes in-frame clones alone and lacks a portion of them. The top ten hold roughly 4.5% of the sample, which has 150,000 to 200,000 clones, around four fifths seen once. Trimming removed 4 bases at V and 2 bases at J, with 12 bases between. The CDR3 spans 15 residues. The germline V gene has CDR1 MDHEN and CDR2 SYDVKM. Comments on this clone: Its antigen is unidentified.

The clonotype originates from a man aged 50 to 59 in good health and CMV-seropositive. Sequencing was performed on PBMCs. V usage is TRBV28 and J usage is TRBJ1-5; D unresolved. The CDR3 loop reads CASSWAGLGNQPQHF. DNA for the CDR3: TGTGCCAGCAGTTGGGCGGGCTTGGGCAATCAGCCCCAGCATTTT. The full variable domain, its missing parts supplied by reference TRBV28 and TRBJ1-5, is DVKVTQSSRYLVKRTGEKVFLECVQDMDHENMFWYRQDPGLGLRLIYFSYDVKMKEKGDIPEGYSVSREKKERFSLILESASTNQTSMYLCASSWAGLGNQPQHFGDGTRLSIL.